The text below deals with one TCR beta chain. The specificity of this receptor is unknown. It has no much larger one-base neighbor in the sample; base qualities were not kept. The method was the immunoSEQ multiplex PCR assay. For the multiplex PCR, a mixture combining 60 forward primers for TCR Vbeta segments and 13 reverse primers for TCR Jbeta segments was used. Amplification of the CDR3 region of rearranged TCR beta genes was performed with a multiplex PCR assay on genomic DNA. Amplified TCR beta libraries were sequenced as 87-base-pair reads on the Illumina HiSeq System. The source study handled its data this way. In a later analysis, tens of millions of unique TCR beta chains were counted across the roughly 610 repertoires, and approximately 11 million of these chains were shared by at least two donors. Raw reads were error-corrected and collapsed into unique sequences with a nearest-neighbor algorithm that merged closely related sequences to remove PCR and sequencing errors. CDR3 sequences were aligned to IMGT reference sequences to assign V, D and J gene segments. Each retained sequence needed at least a six-nucleotide match to both a V gene segment and a J gene segment. A rearrangement was called productive if the CDR3 had no stop codons and remained in frame with V and J, and every other rearrangement was called non-productive. CDR3 was defined by IMGT convention, running from the second conserved V-encoded cysteine to the conserved J-encoded phenylalanine. The earlier analysis of fewer than 750 of the donors excluded sequences that lacked an unambiguous match to a single V gene segment. In an earlier analysis of several hundred of the donors, a V segment was called functional when productive rearrangements were above 56.7%, and segregating when the standard deviation between donors exceeded 5%. To diagnose cytomegalovirus status from the catalog of TCR beta chain sequences, a statistical classification framework was built. In a later analysis, TCR nucleotide sequences were compared against IMGT/GENE-DB human TR gene sequences so that V and J genes could be assigned. A later analysis assigned CDR3 sequences and most-parsimonious VDJ recombination scenarios with the TCRdist pipeline. A later analysis defined each TCR beta chain by its CDR3 amino acid sequence plus V-gene family, and excluded reads lacking a unique V-gene family. As a way to deal with suspected cross-contamination and a sequencing artifact, a later analysis dropped 450 to 600 nucleotide sequences that were highly shared and had low generation probability. In a later analysis, a clonal expansion index for each public chain was calculated from normalized within-repertoire ranks of inferred template counts. A later analysis computed generation probabilities with a VDJ recombination model fitted to out-of-frame rearrangements, and checked the results against IGoR. In a later analysis, TCR-TCR, TCR-HLA and TCR-CMV co-occurrence was scored with hypergeometric tests, and a repertoire-size bias correction was applied to TCR pairs. A later analysis estimated false discovery rates by permuting HLA or CMV assignments 20 times. A later analysis grouped co-occurring TCRs with DBSCAN, adding TCRdist sequence similarity when clustering within HLA-allele-positive subsets. Co-occurrence clustering excluded repertoires with fewer than 30,000 or more than 120,000 public chains, plus five with anomalous nucleotide sharing. Not all clones reach the TCRdb copy of this immuneACCESS table, which keeps in-frame sequences only. Checked studies attribute under half of the gap to unresolved V genes and leave the rest unexplained. The V and J calls and the clone size are those of that table, but D and trimming were determined from the DNA. Here the sample has approximately 140,000 clones; around 84% occur a single time. In total, the top ten clones hold approximately 2.4% of the sample.

This sample stems from a study of cytomegalovirus exposure and HLA in healthy donors (dated by TCRdb to 2016 to 2017). About the study as a whole: According to an earlier analysis of a few hundred of the donors, about 179 million T cells yielded 117 million unique TCR beta sequences and about 300 Gb of sequence data. An early release that covered about 600 HLA-typed donors contained approximately 300 gigabases of sequencing data and 85 million to 100 million unique TCR sequences. Of the roughly 400 genotyped donors, approximately 81% were placed in the genetic ancestry cluster associated with self-reported Caucasian donors. The study was designed to test whether signatures of past pathogen exposure could be identified by cataloging public T cell receptors. Using immunosequencing, the study profiled T cell repertoires from around 670 subjects and related those repertoires to cytomegalovirus serostatus. A separate validation cohort of over a hundred different subjects was used in addition to the 666-subject first cohort. High-throughput TCR immunosequencing, statistical association of individual TCRs with disease status, and machine learning were combined to predict cytomegalovirus infection status. To study patterns of TCR occurrence, a later analysis re-analyzed previously published TCR beta repertoires from 600 to 750 donors and added high-resolution HLA genotyping. Rather than using new phenotypic data, the later analysis identified candidate immune exposures from TCR beta sequences and from how often those sequences occurred across donors. An earlier analysis of several hundred of the donors applied high-throughput TCR beta sequencing to assess whether each TCR beta V gene segment acted as functional or pseudogenic. Donor age, sex, ethnicity and CMV serostatus were compiled together with the repertoire data. Genome-wide SNP genotypes for about 65% of the 666 donors were used in a later genetic analysis, which treated that subset as a discovery cohort. Every discovery cohort repertoire had been produced on one sequencing platform. Class I and class II HLA loci were covered by the typing at four-digit resolution. The number of typed donors differed by locus: roughly 629-640 for A, B, C, DRB1 and DQB1; 500 to 550 for DQA1; 606 for DPA1; and approximately 450 for DPB1. Several DR-DQ haplotypes were treated as single units for association and clustering because of strong linkage in the cohort. Among 398 genotyped donors of the cohort, an average of 235,054 unique TCR beta nucleotide sequences were sequenced per donor, roughly 20% of them non-productive. Study-wide conclusions, independent of this receptor: The authors suggested that the approach could potentially be extended to other disease states and immunological phenotypes. A later analysis found that HLA-associated TCR beta chains were more clonally expanded and had lower generation probabilities than equally common non-associated chains. Because the 87-base-pair reads could not distinguish some IMGT-functional V segments, including TRBV6-2 and TRBV6-3, those segments were excluded. According to a later analysis, parvovirus B19, influenza, CMV and Epstein-Barr virus appeared linked to several top co-occurrence clusters. Because counts were too low, seventeen rarely observed V segments, including chromosome 9 orphons, were excluded from the earlier analysis of 587 of the donors. Linkage disequilibrium might explain the correlated functional status among segregating V segments, but an unknown experimental factor could not be excluded. A later analysis associated around 16,000 TCR beta sequences with specific HLA alleles at a false discovery rate of 0.05. Because HLA typing was unavailable for some donors at each locus, only the typed subset was used in association tests. For the cohort, immune exposure information was limited to CMV serostatus. A few of the identified cytomegalovirus-associated TCR beta chains were confirmed in vitro to be specific for cytomegalovirus antigens. In a later analysis, TCR association rates were found to vary across HLA loci, with the most associated TCRs seen for DRB1 alleles and the fewest for HLA-C alleles. When HLA alleles, especially DR and DQ, strongly co-occurred, attributing TCR associations to individual alleles was difficult. A further reported finding was that TCR beta sequences accurately predicted the HLA-A and HLA-B alleles for most subjects in the first cohort. The classifier was reported to diagnose cytomegalovirus status with high specificity and sensitivity in both the original and validation cohorts. While some public TCRs were present in many individuals, most TCR sequences turned up only very rarely across donors. In a later genetic analysis, fewer N-insertions in productive TCRs were reported among donors in an Asian-associated ancestry cluster than the approximately 670-donor mean. V-gene and J-gene trimming of TCR beta chains was associated with a missense DCLRE1C variant in a later genetic analysis, and the association was replicated in an independent cohort. The presence/absence analyses assumed that sequencing depth was roughly uniform across donors, and that assumption may not be true. A later analysis found that most CMV-associated TCR beta chains appeared HLA-restricted, with HLA associations seemingly driven largely by CMV exposure. In an earlier analysis of about 600 of the donors, most TCR beta V segments appeared in productive rearrangements about 87% or about 30% of the time, broadly matching IMGT annotations. A total of about 180 TCR beta chains were listed by the study as associated with cytomegalovirus. A group of highly shared sequence variants was considered likely to be a technical artifact of the sequencing pipeline. The cohort was sequenced for TCR beta chains only, and without alpha or paired-chain data the features that could be detected were limited.

The cohort was made up of 650 to 700 healthy bone marrow donors. Cohort members were all nominally healthy when sampled, although unrecorded immune exposures were likely present. The donor tested CMV seronegative and was one of the 352 seronegative cohort members. A peripheral blood sample was collected from each donor, and TCR beta sequencing was performed on peripheral blood mononuclear cells. Genomic DNA extraction from the blood cell samples was performed with the Qiagen DNeasy Blood Extraction Kit. The germline V gene (reference sequence) yields SEHNR for CDR1 and FQNEAQ for CDR2. The CDR3 goes from the cysteine to the phenylalanine over 13 residues. Left in the record is the CDR3 DNA by itself, 39 bases read in frame from the first base. Between the V and J ends, shortened by 2 bases and 1 base respectively, the junction contains 5 bases.

The V gene is TRBV7-9 and the J gene is TRBJ1-1; the D segment cannot be called with confidence. This TCR was sampled from a man aged 50-59 years in good health and CMV-seronegative. The sample consisted of PBMCs. In nucleotides, the sequence is TGTGCCAGCAGCTTAATCGGGAACACTGAAGCTTTCTTT. This gives the protein CASSLIGNTEAFF.